Below, 10 T cell receptor beta chains from the same sample are listed, as sequenced in a study of blood T cell repertoires in COVID-19. Generated by immunoSEQ multiplex PCR, the TCRdb table keeps only in-frame clones and is missing some. Altogether approximately 160,000 clones are present, around 84% being singletons, with the ten largest covering approximately 7%. Sequences were obtained from peripheral blood. The receptor source for this set is a middle-aged man with active or convalescent COVID-19.

This chain connects TRBV3-1 (or the pseudogene TRBV3-2) to TRBJ2-7; 9 bases line up with TRBD1. The CDR3 length is 16 residues. Germline V lookup: CDR1 LGHDT, CDR2 YNNKEL (reference sequence). Germline trimming cut 4 bases from V and 3 bases from J; bases unmatched to any gene: 10. CDR3 sequence reads: CASSPSATGGRYEQYF. The DNA of the CDR3 is TGTGCCAGCAGCCCCTCCGCGACAGGGGGGCGCTACGAGCAGTACTTC.

The J gene is TRBJ2-2, the V gene TRBV20-1; no firm D call. Trimming removed 3 bases at V and 4 bases at J, with 12 bases between. The CDR3 totals 14 residues. Germline V gene sequence: CDR1 DFQATT, CDR2 SNEGSKA (reference sequence). The CDR3 reads CSASRLVGTGELFF. CDR3 DNA: TGCAGTGCTAGTAGGCTAGTAGGCACCGGGGAGCTGTTTTTT.

The CDR3 DNA sequence: TGTGCCACCAGTGACCCCTCTCCGGGTTCAGCCTACAATGAGCAGTTCTTC. Amino acid sequence: CATSDPSPGSAYNEQFF. The V gene is TRBV24-1, the J gene TRBJ2-1; D unclear. This CDR3 has 17 residues. Trimming removed 4 bases from V and 2 bases from J, with 17 bases in between. Germline CDR1 KGHDR, CDR2 SFDVKD.

This chain uses TRBV4-2 with TRBJ2-7, with 7 bases lining up with TRBD2. This CDR3 spans 16 amino acids. Trimming at V came to 1 base and at J to 0 bases, leaving 6 bases not matched to a gene. In germline, CDR1 is LGHNA, CDR2 YNFKEQ. The CDR3 here is CASSQVVGGSSYEQYF. The CDR3 DNA sequence: TGTGCCAGCAGCCAAGTAGTGGGCGGGAGCTCCTACGAGCAGTACTTC.

This clone has just a few counts. This sequence joins TRBV6-4 and TRBJ1-2; D is unclear. Germline V lookup: CDR1 MRHNA, CDR2 SNTAGT. V was cut by 4 bases and J by 8 bases, with 17 bases left in between. The CDR3 spans 14 residues. In DNA form, the CDR3 reads TGTGCCAGCAGTGCCTCGGGCGGGGAGGGAGGCTACACCTTC. Protein: CASSASGGEGGYTF.

The rearrangement joins TRBV4-1 to TRBJ1-5; a possible D gene is TRBD1 (6 bases). Germline V lookup: CDR1 MGHRA, CDR2 YSYEKL. The V and J ends lost 0 bases and 9 bases respectively, with 15 bases between them. The CDR3 is 15 residues long. The CDR3 nucleotides are TGCGCCAGCAGCCAAGATCCGCAGGGGAAACGGCCCCAGCATTTT. This sequence encodes CASSQDPQGKRPQHF.

CDR3 coding DNA: TGTGCCAGCAGCCAGAGGGTTGGGGTGGGGACTGAAGCTTTCTTT. It encodes CASSQRVGVGTEAFF. The chain carries TRBV14 and TRBJ1-1, with D hard to call. The CDR3 has 15 residues. Trimming left V 3 bases short and J 5 bases short, with 16 bases between. The V gene's germline CDR1 is SGHDN and CDR2 FVKESK.

The chain links TRBV7-2 to TRBJ2-7; D is unresolved. V lost 1 base, J lost 5 bases, and 9 bases lay in between. The CDR3 loop spans 13 amino acids. The germline V gene encodes CDR1 SGHTA and CDR2 FQGNSA. Written as DNA, the CDR3 is TGTGCCAGCAGCTTAGGGCTAGAACACGAGCAGTACTTC. Translated, it gives CASSLGLEHEQYF.

V usage is TRBV2 and J usage is TRBJ2-1, with 9 nucleotides matching TRBD1. The junction had 7 bases not matched to a gene; V was cut back by 5 bases and J by 8 bases. Germline CDR1 is SNHLY and CDR2 is FYNNEI. The CDR3 loop spans 14 amino acids. The CDR3 bases are TGTGCCAGCAGTCTAGGACAGGGGAACCATGAGCAGTTCTTC. Translation: CASSLGQGNHEQFF.

V usage is TRBV7-2 and J usage is TRBJ1-3, with 7 bases fitting TRBD1. Trimming at V came to 1 base and at J to 11 bases, leaving 14 bases not matched to a gene. The CDR3 length is 16 residues. Germline CDR1 is SGHTA and CDR2 is FQGNSA. The CDR3 here is CASSLEGGTVGKPIYF. The CDR3 nucleotides are TGTGCCAGCAGCTTAGAGGGCGGGACAGTAGGAAAGCCCATATATTTT.